This TCR beta chain was identified in a study of blood T cell repertoires in COVID-19 (dated by TCRdb to 2019 to 2021). In terms of the full investigation: Samples covering the acute and convalescent phases of COVID-19 were provided by collaborators in the United States, Italy and Spain. The material from the prospective study consisted of cDNA or gDNA derived from T cells, B-cell-depleted T cells, or PBMCs. Deeply sampled blood TCRbeta repertoires from subjects exposed to, actively infected with, or recovered from COVID-19 were included in the dataset. The repertoires were released in a freely available public database intended as a resource for research on the immune response to SARS-CoV-2. The samples were drawn from the first 160 participants of the ongoing ImmuneRACE study and from 1,254 subjects provided by 6 global collaborators. A de-identified subject ID, COVID-19 status, age in years and sex were almost always included in the sample metadata. Where HLA class I and class II types were available, the types were taken from metadata supplied by the sample provider, not from assay-based typing. Overall study results and their limits: The quantity of clinical and demographic metadata differed by source and by participant and was supplied without curation.

TCRbeta CDR3 regions were amplified from genomic DNA by means of the immunoSEQ Assay, a bias-controlled multiplex PCR. On the authors' methods: The number of nucleated cells in each sample was estimated from the amplification of reference gene primers within the assay. Sequence reads were collapsed and filtered to measure the absolute abundance of every unique TCRbeta CDR3 rearrangement. For each sample, productive Simpson clonality was calculated as the square root of Simpson's diversity index over productive rearrangements. TCRdb took over this immuneACCESS table, retaining in-frame rearrangements with V and J assigned. Such tables are incomplete; in checked studies, under half of the missing clones stem from an unresolved V gene, and the remainder is unexplained. D and trimming were read from the DNA, whereas the V and J calls and clone size are those reported in that table. The sample table records more than 50,000 clones; about 70% of these occur just once. The ten largest clones capture around 13% of the sample.

The collaborating institutions used their own protocols to collect whole blood in K2EDTA tubes. Collaborator samples were shipped for TCRbeta analysis as frozen whole blood, isolated PBMCs, or DNA extracted from either sample type. Comments on this clone: Its antigen is unknown. No clone much larger than this one lies a single base away; base qualities are absent.

CDR1 and CDR2, per the germline V gene (reference sequence), are SGHNT and YYREEE. Trimming leaves V shorter by 0 bases and J shorter by 2 bases, with the junction holding 2 bases beyond the gene matches. The CDR3 covers 15 residues, taking in both the cysteine and the phenylalanine. Only the CDR3 DNA stays, 45 bases, in frame from base 1. The chain joins TRBV5-4 to TRBJ2-1, and 7 bases in between align with TRBD1. The specimen was peripheral blood. The origin of this receptor is a woman aged 70-85 years with acute or convalescent COVID-19. The DNA reads as follows: TGTGCCAGCAGCTTGGCCGGGACAGCCTACAATGAGCAGTTCTTC. It specifies CASSLAGTAYNEQFF.